The 5 T cell receptor beta chains reported below all come from one sample, sequenced in a study of blood T cell repertoires in COVID-19. The data were produced by immunoSEQ multiplex PCR, yet TCRdb's version contains in-frame clones alone and is incomplete. Of approximately 170,000 clones in the sample, around four fifths are singletons; the top ten hold under 10%. What was sequenced was peripheral blood. The receptors were sampled from an older woman with COVID-19, enrolled during active disease.

J is TRBJ1-1 and V is TRBV9; D perhaps matches TRBD1 (5 bases). Trimming took off 0 bases at V and 3 bases at J, with 12 bases between the two ends. The germline V gene has CDR1 SGDLS and CDR2 YYNGEE. This CDR3 region has 15 residues. CDR3 sequence (DNA): TGTGCCAGCAGCGTAGAACCAGGGCTGGACACTGAAGCTTTCTTT. Its protein is CASSVEPGLDTEAFF.

This rearrangement joins TRBV2 to TRBJ2-1, with 9 bases identical to TRBD1. V lost 5 bases to trimming and J lost 3 bases; unmatched junction nucleotides: 11. The CDR3 is made up of 17 amino acids. Germline values: CDR1 SNHLY, CDR2 FYNNEI. The CDR3 sequence: CASSLTTGTGYYNEQFF. The DNA for the CDR3 is TGTGCCAGCAGTCTGACTACCGGGACAGGGTACTACAATGAGCAGTTCTTC.

The gene calls are TRBV7-8 and TRBJ1-2, with D unresolved. The CDR3 is made up of 14 amino acids. Germline CDR1 SGHVS, CDR2 FQNEAQ. Trimming cost V 5 bases and J 2 bases, with 12 bases left between them. The CDR3 DNA sequence: TGTGCCAGCAGCCCCACCGGGAACAACTATGGCTACACCTTC. This sequence encodes CASSPTGNNYGYTF.

The chain couples TRBV3-1 (or the pseudogene TRBV3-2) to TRBJ2-3; 11 nucleotides align to TRBD2. Germline CDR1 and CDR2: LGHDT and YNNKEL (reference sequence). The CDR3 runs to 16 residues. V lost 5 bases and J lost 3; bases outside the gene matches: 7. The CDR3 loop reads CASSSETSGITDTQYF. The CDR3 DNA reads as TGTGCCAGCAGCTCAGAGACTAGCGGGATTACAGATACGCAGTATTTT.

The chain is built from TRBV5-1 and TRBJ2-1; D may be TRBD1 (6 bases). CDR1 and CDR2 from the germline V gene are SGHRS and YFSETQ. The CDR3 is made up of 16 amino acids. Trimming removed 5 bases at V and 3 bases at J, with 18 bases between. Here the CDR3 DNA reads TGCGCCAGCAGTCGTACAGGGAATTTAGGCTACAATGAGCAGTTCTTC. Encoded protein: CASSRTGNLGYNEQFF.